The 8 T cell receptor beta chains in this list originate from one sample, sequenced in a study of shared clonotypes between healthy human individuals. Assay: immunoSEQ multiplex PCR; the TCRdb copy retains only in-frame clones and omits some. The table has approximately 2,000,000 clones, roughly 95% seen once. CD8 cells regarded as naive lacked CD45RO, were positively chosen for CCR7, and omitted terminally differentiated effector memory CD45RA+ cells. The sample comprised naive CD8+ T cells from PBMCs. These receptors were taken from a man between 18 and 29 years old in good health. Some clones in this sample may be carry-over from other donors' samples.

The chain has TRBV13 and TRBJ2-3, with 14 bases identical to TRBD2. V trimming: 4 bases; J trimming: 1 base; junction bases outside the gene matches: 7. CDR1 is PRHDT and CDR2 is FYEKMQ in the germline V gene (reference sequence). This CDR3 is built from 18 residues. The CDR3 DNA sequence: TGTGCCAGCAGCTCCCAGACTAGCGGGAGGGCCGGCACAGATACGCAGTATTTT. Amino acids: CASSSQTSGRAGTDTQYF.

The CDR3 reads CASSYYPLADQPQHF. In DNA, the CDR3 is TGTGCCAGCAGTTACTATCCCCTAGCGGACCAGCCCCAGCATTTT. J is TRBJ1-5 and V is TRBV6-5; no firm D call. CDR1 is MNHEY and CDR2 is SVGAGI in the germline V gene. CDR3 length: 15 residues. V shed 1 base and J shed 7 bases, with 14 bases lying between them.

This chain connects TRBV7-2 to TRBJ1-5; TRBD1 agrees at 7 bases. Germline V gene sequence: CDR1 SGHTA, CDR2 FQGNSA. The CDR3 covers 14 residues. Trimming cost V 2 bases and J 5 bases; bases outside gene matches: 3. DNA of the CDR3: TGTGCCAGCAGCTTATGGGACAGCCATCAGCCCCAGCATTTT. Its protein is CASSLWDSHQPQHF.

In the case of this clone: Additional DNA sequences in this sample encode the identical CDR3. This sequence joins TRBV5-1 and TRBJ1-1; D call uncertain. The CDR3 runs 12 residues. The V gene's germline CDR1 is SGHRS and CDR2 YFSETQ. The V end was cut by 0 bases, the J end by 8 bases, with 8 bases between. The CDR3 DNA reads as TGCGCCAGCAGCTTGGGCGGTTTGGAAGCTTTCTTT. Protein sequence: CASSLGGLEAFF.

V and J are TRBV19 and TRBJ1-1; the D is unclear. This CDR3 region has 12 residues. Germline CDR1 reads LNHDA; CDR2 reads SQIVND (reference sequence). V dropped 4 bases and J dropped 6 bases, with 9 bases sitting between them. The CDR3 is CASSKREAEAFF. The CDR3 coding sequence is TGTGCCAGTAGTAAGCGAGAGGCTGAAGCTTTCTTT.

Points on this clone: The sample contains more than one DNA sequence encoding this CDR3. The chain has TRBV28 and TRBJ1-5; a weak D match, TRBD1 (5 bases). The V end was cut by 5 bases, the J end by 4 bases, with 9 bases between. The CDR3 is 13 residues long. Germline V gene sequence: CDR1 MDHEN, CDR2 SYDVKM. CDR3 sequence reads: CASSTGGNQPQHF. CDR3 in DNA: TGTGCCAGCAGTACCGGGGGAAATCAGCCCCAGCATTTT.

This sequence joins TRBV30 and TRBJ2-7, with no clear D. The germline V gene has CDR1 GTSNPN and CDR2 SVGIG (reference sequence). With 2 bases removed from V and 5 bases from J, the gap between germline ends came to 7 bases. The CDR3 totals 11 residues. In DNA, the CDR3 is TGTGCCTGGAGTTCCCTCCACGAGCAGTACTTC. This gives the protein CAWSSLHEQYF.

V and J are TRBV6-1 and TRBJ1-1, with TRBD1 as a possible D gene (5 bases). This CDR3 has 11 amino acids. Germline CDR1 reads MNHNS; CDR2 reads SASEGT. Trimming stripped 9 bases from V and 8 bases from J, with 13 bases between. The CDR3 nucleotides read TGTGCCAGAGGGGAGGGCCCCGAAGCTTTCTTT. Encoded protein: CARGEGPEAFF.